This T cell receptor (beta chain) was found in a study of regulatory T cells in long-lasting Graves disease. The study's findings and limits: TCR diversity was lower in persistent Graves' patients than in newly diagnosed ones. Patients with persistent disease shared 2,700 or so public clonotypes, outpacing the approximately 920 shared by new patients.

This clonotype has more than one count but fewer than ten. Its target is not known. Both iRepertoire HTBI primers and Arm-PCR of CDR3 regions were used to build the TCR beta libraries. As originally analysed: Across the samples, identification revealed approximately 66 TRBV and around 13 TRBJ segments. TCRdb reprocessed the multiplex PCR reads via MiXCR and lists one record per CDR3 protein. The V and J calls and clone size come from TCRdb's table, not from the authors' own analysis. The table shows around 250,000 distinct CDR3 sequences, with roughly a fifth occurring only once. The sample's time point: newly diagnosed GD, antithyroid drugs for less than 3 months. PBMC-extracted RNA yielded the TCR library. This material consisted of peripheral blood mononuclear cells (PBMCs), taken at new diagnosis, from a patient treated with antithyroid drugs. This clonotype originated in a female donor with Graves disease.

This chain's CDR3 is CASSPMTEMNTEAFF. The CDR3, as DNA: TGCGCCAGCAGCCCAATGACAGAAATGAACACTGAAGCTTTCTTT. The chain carries TRBV5-1 and TRBJ1-1, with D possibly TRBD1 on 5 matching bases. The CDR3 is 15 amino acids. Germline V gives CDR1 SGHRS, CDR2 YFSETQ. Trimming shortened V by 4 bases and J by 0 bases, and 13 bases separated the two germline ends.